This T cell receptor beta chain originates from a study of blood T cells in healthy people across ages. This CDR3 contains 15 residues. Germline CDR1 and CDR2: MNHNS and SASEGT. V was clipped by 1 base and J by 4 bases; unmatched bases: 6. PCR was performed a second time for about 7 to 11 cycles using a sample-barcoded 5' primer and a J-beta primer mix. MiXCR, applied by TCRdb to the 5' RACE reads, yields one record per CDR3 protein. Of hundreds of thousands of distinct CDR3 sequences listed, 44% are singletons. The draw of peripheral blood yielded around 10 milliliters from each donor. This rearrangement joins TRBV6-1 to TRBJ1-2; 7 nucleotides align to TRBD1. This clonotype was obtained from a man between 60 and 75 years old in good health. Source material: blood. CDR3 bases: TGTGCCAGCAGTGAAGGGCAGGGGGTCCCCTATGGCTACACCTTC. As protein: CASSEGQGVPYGYTF.